These 8 T cell receptor beta chains came from one sample sequenced in a study of PD-L1 blockade in urothelial cancer. Profiling relied on immunoSEQ multiplex PCR, and the TCRdb table lists in-frame clones only, not all of them. The sample yields tens of thousands of clones, 91% seen once. Sample time point: peripheral blood 6 weeks after treatment start. This specimen was PBMCs, taken around atezolizumab (anti-PD-L1) treatment. All receptors come from an older man with urothelial cancer.

The V gene is TRBV29-1, the J gene TRBJ1-3; 9 positions agree with TRBD1. The CDR3 covers 16 residues. In germline, CDR1 is SQVTM, CDR2 ANQGSEA. V shed 4 bases and J 3 bases; nucleotides not matched to a gene: 10. CDR3 coding DNA: TGCAGCGTTGGACCGACAGGGGGTTCGGATGGAAACACCATATATTTT. This gives the protein CSVGPTGGSDGNTIYF.

The V and J genes are TRBV7-9 and TRBJ2-3, with 12 bases identical to TRBD2. V dropped 5 bases and J dropped 7; count of bases not matched to a gene: 7. The V gene's germline CDR1 is SEHNR and CDR2 FQNEAQ (reference sequence). The CDR3 runs 15 residues. CDR3 residues: CASSPLAGGPNTQYF. The CDR3 DNA reads as TGTGCCAGCAGCCCTCTAGCGGGAGGGCCGAATACGCAGTATTTT. Drawing the rest from reference TRBV7-9 and TRBJ2-3, the complete variable domain is DTGVSQNPRHKITKRGQNVTFRCDPISEHNRLYWYRQTLGQGPEFLTYFQNEAQLEKSRLLSDRFSAERPKGSFSTLEIQRTEQGDSAMYLCASSPLAGGPNTQYFGPGTRLTVL.

The chain joins TRBV28 to TRBJ1-4; a weak D match, TRBD1 (5 bases). The CDR3 has 16 amino acids. Germline V CDR1 and CDR2: MDHEN, SYDVKM. Trimming removed 8 bases from V and 0 bases from J, with 16 bases in between. This CDR3 is CASRGGGWATNEKLFF. CDR3 DNA: TGTGCCAGCCGGGGGGGAGGATGGGCAACTAATGAAAAACTGTTTTTT.

The CDR3 DNA reads as TGTGCCAGCAGCCCGACACTAGCGGGAGGGGGAGAGACCCAGTACTTC. Residues: CASSPTLAGGGETQYF. The chain carries TRBV5-4 and TRBJ2-5, with 13 bases matching TRBD2. The V gene end was trimmed by 4 bases and the J gene end by 4 bases; junction bases not matched to a gene: 7. This CDR3 has 16 amino acids. CDR1 SGHNT and CDR2 YYREEE come from the germline V gene (reference sequence).

This clone was detected only once. The chain links TRBV7-8 to TRBJ2-3; possible D gene TRBD1, 5 bases. Trimming removed 2 bases at V and 0 bases at J, with 9 bases between. This CDR3 region has 15 residues. Germline loops: CDR1 SGHVS, CDR2 FQNEAQ. The CDR3 DNA reads TGTGCCAGCAGCTTACGTCAGGGTAGCACAGATACGCAGTATTTT. Residues: CASSLRQGSTDTQYF.

The chain links TRBV4-1 to TRBJ1-3; D gene uncertain. The CDR3 length is 13 residues. Trimming pared 5 bases from V and 6 bases from J, leaving 11 bases between. Germline CDR1 MGHRA, CDR2 YSYEKL. CDR3 in DNA: TGCGCCAGCAGCATGCATGGCTTAAACACCATATATTTT. Its protein product is CASSMHGLNTIYF.

The chain uses TRBV11-1 and TRBJ2-3; 9 positions match TRBD2. Germline V CDR1 and CDR2: SGHAT, FQDESV (reference sequence). Trimming cost V 5 bases and J 5 bases; bases outside gene matches: 11. The CDR3 runs 16 residues. In nucleotides, the CDR3 is TGTGCCAGCAGCCCCCGACTAGCGGATGGGTTAGATACGCAGTATTTT. It encodes CASSPRLADGLDTQYF.

The chain combines TRBV15 with TRBJ1-2; 8 bases fit TRBD1. The CDR3 loop spans 15 amino acids. The V and J ends lost 1 base and 8 bases, in that order; junction bases with no gene match: 9. Germline loops: CDR1 LNHNV, CDR2 YYDKDF (reference sequence). The CDR3 nucleotides are TGTGCCACCAGCAGAGGACTAGGACAGGGCTACGGCTACACCTTC. Translated, it gives CATSRGLGQGYGYTF.